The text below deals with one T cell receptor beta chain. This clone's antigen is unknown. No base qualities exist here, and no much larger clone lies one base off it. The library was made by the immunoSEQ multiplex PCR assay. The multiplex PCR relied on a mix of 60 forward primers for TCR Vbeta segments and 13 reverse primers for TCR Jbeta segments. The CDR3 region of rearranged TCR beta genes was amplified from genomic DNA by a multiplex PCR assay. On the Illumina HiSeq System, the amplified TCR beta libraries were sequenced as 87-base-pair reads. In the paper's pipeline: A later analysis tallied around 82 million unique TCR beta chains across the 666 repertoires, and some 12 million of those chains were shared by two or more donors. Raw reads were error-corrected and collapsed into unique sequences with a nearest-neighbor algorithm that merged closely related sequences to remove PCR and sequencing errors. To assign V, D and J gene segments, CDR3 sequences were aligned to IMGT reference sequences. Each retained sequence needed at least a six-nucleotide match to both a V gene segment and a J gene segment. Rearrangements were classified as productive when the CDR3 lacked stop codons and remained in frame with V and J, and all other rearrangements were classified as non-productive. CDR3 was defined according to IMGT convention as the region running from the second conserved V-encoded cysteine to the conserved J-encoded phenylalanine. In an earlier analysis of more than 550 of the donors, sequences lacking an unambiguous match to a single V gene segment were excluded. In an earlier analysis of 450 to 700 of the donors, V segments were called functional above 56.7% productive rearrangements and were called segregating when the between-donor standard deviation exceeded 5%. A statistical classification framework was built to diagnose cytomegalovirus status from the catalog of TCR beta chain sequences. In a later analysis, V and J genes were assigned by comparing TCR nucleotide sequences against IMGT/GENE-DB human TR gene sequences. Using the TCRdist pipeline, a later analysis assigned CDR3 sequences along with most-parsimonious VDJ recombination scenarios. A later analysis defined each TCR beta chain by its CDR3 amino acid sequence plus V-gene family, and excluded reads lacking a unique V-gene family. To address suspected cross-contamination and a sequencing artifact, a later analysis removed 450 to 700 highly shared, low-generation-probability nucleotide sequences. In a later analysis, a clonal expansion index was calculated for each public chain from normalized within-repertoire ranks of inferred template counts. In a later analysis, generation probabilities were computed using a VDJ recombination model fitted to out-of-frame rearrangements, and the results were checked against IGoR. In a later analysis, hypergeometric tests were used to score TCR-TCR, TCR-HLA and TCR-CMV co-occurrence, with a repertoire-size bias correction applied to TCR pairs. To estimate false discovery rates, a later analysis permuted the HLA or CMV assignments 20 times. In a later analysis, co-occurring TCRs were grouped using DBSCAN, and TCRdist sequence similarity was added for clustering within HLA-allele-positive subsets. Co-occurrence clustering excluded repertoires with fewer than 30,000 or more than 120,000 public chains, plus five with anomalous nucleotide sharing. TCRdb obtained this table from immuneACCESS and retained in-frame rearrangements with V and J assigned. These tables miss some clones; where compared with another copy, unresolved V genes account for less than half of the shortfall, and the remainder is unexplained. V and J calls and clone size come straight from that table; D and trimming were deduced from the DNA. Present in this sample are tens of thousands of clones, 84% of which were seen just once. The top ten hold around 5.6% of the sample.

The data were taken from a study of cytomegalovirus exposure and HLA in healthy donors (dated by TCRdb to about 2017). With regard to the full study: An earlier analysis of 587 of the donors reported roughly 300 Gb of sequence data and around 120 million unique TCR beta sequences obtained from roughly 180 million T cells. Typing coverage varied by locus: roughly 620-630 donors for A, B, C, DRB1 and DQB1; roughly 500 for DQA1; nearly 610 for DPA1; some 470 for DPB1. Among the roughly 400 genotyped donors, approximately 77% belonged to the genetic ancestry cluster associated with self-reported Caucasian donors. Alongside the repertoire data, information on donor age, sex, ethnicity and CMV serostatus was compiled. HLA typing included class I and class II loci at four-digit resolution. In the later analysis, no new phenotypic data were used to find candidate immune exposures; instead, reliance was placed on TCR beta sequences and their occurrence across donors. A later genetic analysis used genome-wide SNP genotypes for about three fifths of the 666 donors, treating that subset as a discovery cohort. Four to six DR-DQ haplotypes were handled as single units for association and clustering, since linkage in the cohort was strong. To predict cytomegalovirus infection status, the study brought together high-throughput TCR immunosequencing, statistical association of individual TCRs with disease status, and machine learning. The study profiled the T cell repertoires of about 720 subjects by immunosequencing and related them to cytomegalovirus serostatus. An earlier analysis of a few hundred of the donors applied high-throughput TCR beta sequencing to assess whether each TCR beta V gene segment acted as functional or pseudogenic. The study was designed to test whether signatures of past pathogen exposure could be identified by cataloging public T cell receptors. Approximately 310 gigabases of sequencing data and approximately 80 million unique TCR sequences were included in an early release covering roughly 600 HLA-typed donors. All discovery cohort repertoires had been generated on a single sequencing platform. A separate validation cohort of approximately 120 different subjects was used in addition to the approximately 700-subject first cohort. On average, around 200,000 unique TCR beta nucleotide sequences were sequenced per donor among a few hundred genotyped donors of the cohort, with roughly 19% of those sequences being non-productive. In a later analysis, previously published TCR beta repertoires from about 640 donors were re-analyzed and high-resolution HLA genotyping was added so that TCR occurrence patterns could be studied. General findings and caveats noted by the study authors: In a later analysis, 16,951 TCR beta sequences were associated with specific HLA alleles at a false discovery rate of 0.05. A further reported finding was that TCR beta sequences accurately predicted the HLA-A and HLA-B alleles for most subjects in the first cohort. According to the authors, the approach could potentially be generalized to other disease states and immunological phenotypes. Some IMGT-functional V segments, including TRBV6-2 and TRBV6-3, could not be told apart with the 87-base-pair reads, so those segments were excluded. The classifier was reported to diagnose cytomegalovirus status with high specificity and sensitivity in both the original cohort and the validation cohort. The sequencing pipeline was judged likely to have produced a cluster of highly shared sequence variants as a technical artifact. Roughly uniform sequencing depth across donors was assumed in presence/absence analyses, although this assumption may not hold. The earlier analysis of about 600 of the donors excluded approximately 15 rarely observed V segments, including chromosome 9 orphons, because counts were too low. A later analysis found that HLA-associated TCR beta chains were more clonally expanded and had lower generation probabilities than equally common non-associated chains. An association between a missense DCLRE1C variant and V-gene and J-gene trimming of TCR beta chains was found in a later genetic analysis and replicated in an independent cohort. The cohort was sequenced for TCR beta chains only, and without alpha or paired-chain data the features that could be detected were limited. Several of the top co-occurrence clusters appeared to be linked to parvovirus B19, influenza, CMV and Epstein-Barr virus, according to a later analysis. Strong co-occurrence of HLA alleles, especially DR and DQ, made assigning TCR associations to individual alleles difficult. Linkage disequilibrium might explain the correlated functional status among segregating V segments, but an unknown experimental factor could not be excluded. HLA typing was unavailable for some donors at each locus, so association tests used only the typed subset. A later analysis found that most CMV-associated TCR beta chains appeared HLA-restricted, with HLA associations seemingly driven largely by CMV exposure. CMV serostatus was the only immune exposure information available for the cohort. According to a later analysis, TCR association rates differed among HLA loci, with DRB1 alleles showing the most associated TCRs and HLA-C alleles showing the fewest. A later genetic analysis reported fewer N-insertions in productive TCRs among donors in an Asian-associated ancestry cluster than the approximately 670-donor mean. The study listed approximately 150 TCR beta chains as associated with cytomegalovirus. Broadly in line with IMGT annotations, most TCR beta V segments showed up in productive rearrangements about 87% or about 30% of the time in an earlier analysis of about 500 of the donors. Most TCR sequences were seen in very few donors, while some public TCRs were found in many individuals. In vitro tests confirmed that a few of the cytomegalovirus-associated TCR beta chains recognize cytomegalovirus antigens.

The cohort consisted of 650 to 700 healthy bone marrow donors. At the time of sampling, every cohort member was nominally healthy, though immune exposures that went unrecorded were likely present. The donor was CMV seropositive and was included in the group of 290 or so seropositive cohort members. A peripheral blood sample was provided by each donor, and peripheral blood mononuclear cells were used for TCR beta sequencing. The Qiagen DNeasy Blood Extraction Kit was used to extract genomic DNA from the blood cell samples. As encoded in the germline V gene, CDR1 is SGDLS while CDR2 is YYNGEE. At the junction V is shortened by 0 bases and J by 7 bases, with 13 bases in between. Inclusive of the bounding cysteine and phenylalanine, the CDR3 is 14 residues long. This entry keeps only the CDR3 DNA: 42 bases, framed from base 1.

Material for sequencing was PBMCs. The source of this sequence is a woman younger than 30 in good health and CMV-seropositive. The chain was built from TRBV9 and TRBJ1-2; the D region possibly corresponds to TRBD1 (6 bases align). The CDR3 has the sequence CASSVESGAIGYTF. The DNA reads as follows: TGTGCCAGCAGCGTAGAGTCAGGGGCCATTGGCTACACCTTC. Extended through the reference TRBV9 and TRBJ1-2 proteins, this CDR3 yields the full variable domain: DSGVTQTPKHLITATGQRVTLRCSPRSGDLSVYWYQQSLDQGLQFLIQYYNGEERAKGNILERFSAQQFPDLHSELNLSSLELGDSALYFCASSVESGAIGYTFGSGTRLTVV.